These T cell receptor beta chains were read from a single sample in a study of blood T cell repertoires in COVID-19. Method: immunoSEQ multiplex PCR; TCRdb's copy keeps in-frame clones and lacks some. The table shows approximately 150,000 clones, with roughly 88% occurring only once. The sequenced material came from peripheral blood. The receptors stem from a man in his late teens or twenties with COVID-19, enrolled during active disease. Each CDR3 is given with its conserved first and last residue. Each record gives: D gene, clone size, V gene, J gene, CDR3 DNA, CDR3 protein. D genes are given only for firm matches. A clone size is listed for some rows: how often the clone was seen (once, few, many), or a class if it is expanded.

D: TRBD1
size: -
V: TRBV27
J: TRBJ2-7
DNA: TGTGCCAGCAGAGACAGGGTACACGAGCAGTACTTC
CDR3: CASRDRVHEQYF

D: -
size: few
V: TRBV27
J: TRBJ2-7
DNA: TGTGCCAGCAGTTTTAGCGGTAGCTCCTACGAGCAGTACTTC
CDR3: CASSFSGSSYEQYF

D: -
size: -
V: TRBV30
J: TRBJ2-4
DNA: TGTGCCTGGAGTGTACTCTCCCTAGCCAAAAACATTCAGTACTTC
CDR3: CAWSVLSLAKNIQYF

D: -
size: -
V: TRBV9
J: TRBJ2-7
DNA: TGTGCCAGCAGCGGCCGGGACACCTCTTCCTACGAGCAGTACTTC
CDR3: CASSGRDTSSYEQYF

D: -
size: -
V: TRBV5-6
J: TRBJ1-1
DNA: TGTGCCAGCAGCTCCATGCTGCCGGGAGGGGGTGCTTTCTTT
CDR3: CASSSMLPGGGAFF

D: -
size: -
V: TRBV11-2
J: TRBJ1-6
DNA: TGTGCCAGCAGCTTATCGGGTTCCCATAATTCACCCCTCCACTTT
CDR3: CASSLSGSHNSPLHF

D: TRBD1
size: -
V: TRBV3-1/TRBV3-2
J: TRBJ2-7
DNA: TGTGCCAGCAGCCTGACAGGGGTGAAGGACGAGCAGTACTTC
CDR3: CASSLTGVKDEQYF

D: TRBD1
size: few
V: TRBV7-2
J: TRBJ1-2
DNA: TGTGCCAGCAGCTTAGACTTGGGGACAGGGCTCTATGGCTACACCTTC
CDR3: CASSLDLGTGLYGYTF

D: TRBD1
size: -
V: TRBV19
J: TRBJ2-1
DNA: TGTGCCAGTAGTATTGGGACAGGGACAGGGGATGAGCAGTTCTTC
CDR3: CASSIGTGTGDEQFF

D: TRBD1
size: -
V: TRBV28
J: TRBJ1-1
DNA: TGTGCCAGCAGTCTGACAGGGTACACTGAAGCTTTCTTT
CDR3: CASSLTGYTEAFF

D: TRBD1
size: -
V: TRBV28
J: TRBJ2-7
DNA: TGTGCCAGCAGTTCTGGGACAGTGGGGGAGCAGTACTTC
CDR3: CASSSGTVGEQYF

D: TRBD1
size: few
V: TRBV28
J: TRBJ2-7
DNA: TGTGCCAGCAGTTCTCACCATCGGGACAGGACCTACGAGCAGTACTTC
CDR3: CASSSHHRDRTYEQYF

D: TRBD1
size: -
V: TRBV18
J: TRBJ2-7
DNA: TGTGCCAGCTCAATCCCCGGGACAGGGGTCTACGAGCAGTACTTC
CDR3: CASSIPGTGVYEQYF

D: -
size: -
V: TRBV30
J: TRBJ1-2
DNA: TGTGCCTGGACTTGGGGCCCCTATGGCTACACCTTC
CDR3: CAWTWGPYGYTF

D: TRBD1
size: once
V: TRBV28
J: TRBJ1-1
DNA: TGTGCCAGCAGCCGGACAGGGGGGAACACTGAAGCTTTCTTT
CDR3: CASSRTGGNTEAFF

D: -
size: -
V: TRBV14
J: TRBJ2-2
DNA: TGTGCCAGCAGCCTATGGGGAGGAGCGTCCACCGGGGAGCTGTTTTTT
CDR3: CASSLWGGASTGELFF

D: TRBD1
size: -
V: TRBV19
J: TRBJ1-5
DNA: TGTGCCAGTACCCAGGACAGGGACAATCAGCCCCAGCATTTT
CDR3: CASTQDRDNQPQHF

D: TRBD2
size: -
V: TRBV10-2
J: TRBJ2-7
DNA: TGCGCCAGCAGTATAGCGGGGTCGGGCCAGGAGCAGTACTTC
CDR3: CASSIAGSGQEQYF

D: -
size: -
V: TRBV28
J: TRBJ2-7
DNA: TGTGCCAGCAGCCGGGGAGAGCAGTACTTC
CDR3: CASSRGEQYF

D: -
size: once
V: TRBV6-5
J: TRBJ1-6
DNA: TGTGCCAGCCTATCGGGGAATTCACCCCTCCACTTT
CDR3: CASLSGNSPLHF

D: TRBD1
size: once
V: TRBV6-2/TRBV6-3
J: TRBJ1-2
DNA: TGTGCCAGCAGCGGACGACAGGGTCGTACTGGCTATGGCTACACCTTC
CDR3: CASSGRQGRTGYGYTF

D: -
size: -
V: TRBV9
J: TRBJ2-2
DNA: TGTGCCAGCAGCGTAGAGGGGCGAGGACCCCGGGAGCTGTTTTTT
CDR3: CASSVEGRGPRELFF

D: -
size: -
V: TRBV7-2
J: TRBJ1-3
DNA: TGTGCCAGCAGCTTATCCCACCCCAGGGACTCTGGAAACACCATATATTTT
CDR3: CASSLSHPRDSGNTIYF

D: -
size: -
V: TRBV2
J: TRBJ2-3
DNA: TGTGCCAGTCCGAGTAATTCAGATACGCAGTATTTT
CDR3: CASPSNSDTQYF

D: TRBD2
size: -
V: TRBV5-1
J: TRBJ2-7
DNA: TGCGCCAGCAGACTAGCGGGATACGAGCAGTACTTC
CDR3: CASRLAGYEQYF

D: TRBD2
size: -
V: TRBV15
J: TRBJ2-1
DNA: TGTGCCACCAGCGTTGGACTAGCGGGAGGAGGGTGGGGATACAATGAGCAGTTCTTC
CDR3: CATSVGLAGGGWGYNEQFF

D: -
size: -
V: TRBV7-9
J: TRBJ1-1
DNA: TGTGCCAGCAGCCCAACTAACACTGAAGCTTTCTTT
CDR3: CASSPTNTEAFF

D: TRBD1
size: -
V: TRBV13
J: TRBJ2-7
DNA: TGTGCCAGCAGCTCCGGGACAGATAATAGATACCGCCTCTACGAGCAGTACTTC
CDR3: CASSSGTDNRYRLYEQYF